This TCR beta chain originates from a study of blood T cell repertoires in COVID-19. V lost 6 bases and J 3 bases, leaving 15 bases between the germline ends. This CDR3 has 14 amino acids. Germline assignment: CDR1 SNHLY and CDR2 FYNNEI. Generated by immunoSEQ multiplex PCR, the TCRdb table keeps only in-frame clones and is missing some. The sample lists around 230,000 clones, around 90% occurring once. The J gene is TRBJ2-7, the V gene TRBV2; D is perhaps TRBD1 (8 bases). The sequenced sample consisted of PBMCs or T cells enriched from blood (not recorded which). This TCR derives from a man younger than 35 with acute COVID-19. The CDR3 nucleotides are TGTGCCAGCAGCGGACAGGGAGGGATCTACGAGCAGTACTTC. It codes for CASSGQGGIYEQYF.